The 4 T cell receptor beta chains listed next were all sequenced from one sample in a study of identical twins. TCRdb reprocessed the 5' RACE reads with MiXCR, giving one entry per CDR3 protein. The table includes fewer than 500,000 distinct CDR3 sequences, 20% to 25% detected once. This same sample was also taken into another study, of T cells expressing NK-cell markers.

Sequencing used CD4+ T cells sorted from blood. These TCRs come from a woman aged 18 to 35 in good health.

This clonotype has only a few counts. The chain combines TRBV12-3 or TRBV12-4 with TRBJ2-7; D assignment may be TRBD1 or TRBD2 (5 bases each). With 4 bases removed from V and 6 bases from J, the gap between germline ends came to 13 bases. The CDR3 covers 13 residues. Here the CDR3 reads CASSSGPGTEQYF. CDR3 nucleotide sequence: TGTGCCAGCAGTTCTGGACCAGGGACCGAGCAGTACTTC.

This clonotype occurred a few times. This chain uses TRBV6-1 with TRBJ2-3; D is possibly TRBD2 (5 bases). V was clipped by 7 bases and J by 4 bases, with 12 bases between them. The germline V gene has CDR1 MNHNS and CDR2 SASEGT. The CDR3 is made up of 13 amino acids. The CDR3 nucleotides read TGTGCCAGCAAGCGGAGCCTGGCAGATACGCAGTATTTT. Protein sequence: CASKRSLADTQYF.

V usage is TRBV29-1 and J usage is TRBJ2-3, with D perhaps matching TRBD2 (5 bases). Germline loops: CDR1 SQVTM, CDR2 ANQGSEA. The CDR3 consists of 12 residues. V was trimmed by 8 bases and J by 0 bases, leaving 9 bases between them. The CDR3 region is CSCGPSTDTQYF. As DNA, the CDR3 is TGCAGCTGCGGGCCCAGCACAGATACGCAGTATTTT.

CDR3 sequence (DNA): TGTGCCAGCAGTCGTTCTTCCGGGACTAGCGGGAGGCAGAGCACAGATACGCAGTATTTT. Protein: CASSRSSGTSGRQSTDTQYF. This chain links TRBV6-2 or TRBV6-3 with TRBJ2-3; 15 positions match TRBD2. V lost 5 bases, J lost 0 bases, and 12 bases stayed unmatched. Looked up from germline, CDR1 is MNHEY and CDR2 is SVGEGT. This CDR3 spans 20 amino acids.